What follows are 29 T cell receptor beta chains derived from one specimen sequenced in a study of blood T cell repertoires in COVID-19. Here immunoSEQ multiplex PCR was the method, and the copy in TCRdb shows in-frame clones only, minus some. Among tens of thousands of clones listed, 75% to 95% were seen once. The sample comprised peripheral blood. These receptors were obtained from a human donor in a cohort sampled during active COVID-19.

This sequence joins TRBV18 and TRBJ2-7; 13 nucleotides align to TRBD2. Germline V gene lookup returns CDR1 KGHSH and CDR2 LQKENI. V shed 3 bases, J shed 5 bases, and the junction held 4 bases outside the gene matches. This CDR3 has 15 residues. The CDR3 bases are TGTGCCAGCTCACCCGGGACTAGCGGGACTAACGAGCAGTACTTC. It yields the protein CASSPGTSGTNEQYF.

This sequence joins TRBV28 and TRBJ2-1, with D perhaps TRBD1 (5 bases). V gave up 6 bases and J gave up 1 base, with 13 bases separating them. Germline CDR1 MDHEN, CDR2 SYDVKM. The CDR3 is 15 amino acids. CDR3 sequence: CASRRGQGSYNEQFF. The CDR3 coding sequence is TGTGCCAGCAGGCGTGGGCAGGGTTCCTACAATGAGCAGTTCTTC.

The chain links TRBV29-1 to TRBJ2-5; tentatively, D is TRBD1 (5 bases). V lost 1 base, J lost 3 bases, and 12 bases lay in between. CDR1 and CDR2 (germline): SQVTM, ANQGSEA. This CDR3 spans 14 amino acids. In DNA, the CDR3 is TGCAGCGTTGAAGGGTGGGGCTGGAAAGAGACCCAGTACTTC. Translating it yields CSVEGWGWKETQYF.

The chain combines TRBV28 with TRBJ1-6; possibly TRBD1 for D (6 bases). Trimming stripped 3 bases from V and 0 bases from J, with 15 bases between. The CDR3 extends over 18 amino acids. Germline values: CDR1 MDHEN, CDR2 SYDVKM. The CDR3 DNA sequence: TGTGCCAGCAGTTTCTTCGGACAGTCGAGCTCCTATAATTCACCCCTCCACTTT. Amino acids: CASSFFGQSSSYNSPLHF.

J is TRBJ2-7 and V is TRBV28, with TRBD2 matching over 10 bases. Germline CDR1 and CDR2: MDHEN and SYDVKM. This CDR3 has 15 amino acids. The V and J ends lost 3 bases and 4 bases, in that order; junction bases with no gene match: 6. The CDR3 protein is CASSLGASGSYEQYF. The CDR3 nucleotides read TGTGCCAGCAGTTTGGGGGCTAGCGGGAGTTACGAGCAGTACTTC.

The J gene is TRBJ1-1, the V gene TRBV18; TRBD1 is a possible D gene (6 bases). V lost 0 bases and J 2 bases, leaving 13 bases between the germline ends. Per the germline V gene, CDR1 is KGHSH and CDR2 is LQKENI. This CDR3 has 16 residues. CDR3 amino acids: CASSPPNSGHNTEAFF. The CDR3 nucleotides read TGTGCCAGCTCACCACCTAATTCGGGACACAACACTGAAGCTTTCTTT.

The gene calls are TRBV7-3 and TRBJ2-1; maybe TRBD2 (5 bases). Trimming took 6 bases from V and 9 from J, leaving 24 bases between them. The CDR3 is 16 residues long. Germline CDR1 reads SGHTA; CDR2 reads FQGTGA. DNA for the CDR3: TGTGCCAGCAGTTCCCTAGGACTTGTCCCGACATTTGAGCAGTTCTTC. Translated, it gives CASSSLGLVPTFEQFF.

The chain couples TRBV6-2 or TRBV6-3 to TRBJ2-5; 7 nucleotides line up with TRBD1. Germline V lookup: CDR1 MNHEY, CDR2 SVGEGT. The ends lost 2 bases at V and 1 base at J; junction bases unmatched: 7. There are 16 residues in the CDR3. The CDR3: CASSYKIGTVQETQYF. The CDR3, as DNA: TGTGCCAGCAGTTACAAAATAGGGACAGTCCAAGAGACCCAGTACTTC.

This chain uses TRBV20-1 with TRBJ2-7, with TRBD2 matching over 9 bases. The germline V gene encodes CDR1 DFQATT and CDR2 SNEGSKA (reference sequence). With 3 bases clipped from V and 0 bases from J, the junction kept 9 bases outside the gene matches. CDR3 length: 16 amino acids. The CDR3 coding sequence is TGCAGTGCTAGTAAGCGGGCGGGAGGGCCCTCCTACGAGCAGTACTTC. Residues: CSASKRAGGPSYEQYF.

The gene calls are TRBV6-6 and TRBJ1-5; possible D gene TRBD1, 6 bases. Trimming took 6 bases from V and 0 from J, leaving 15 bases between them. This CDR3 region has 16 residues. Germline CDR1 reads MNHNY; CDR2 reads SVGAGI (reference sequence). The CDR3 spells CASRPTGSYSNQPQHF. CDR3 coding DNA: TGTGCCAGCAGACCTACAGGGTCGTATAGCAATCAGCCCCAGCATTTT.

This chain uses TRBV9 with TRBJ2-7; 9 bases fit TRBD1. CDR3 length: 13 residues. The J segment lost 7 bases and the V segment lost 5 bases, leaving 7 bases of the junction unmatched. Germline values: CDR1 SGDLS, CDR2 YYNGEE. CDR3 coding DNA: TGTGCCAGCAGTTCACAGGGGGCGCAGGAGCAGTACTTC. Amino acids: CASSSQGAQEQYF.

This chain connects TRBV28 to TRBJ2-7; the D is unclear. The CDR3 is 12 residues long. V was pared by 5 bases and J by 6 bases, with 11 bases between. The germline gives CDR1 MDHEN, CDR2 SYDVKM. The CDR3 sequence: CASSHVWSEQYF. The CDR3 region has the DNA TGTGCCAGCAGTCACGTATGGAGCGAGCAGTACTTC. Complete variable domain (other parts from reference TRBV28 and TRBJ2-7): DVKVTQSSRYLVKRTGEKVFLECVQDMDHENMFWYRQDPGLGLRLIYFSYDVKMKEKGDIPEGYSVSREKKERFSLILESASTNQTSMYLCASSHVWSEQYFGPGTRLTVT.

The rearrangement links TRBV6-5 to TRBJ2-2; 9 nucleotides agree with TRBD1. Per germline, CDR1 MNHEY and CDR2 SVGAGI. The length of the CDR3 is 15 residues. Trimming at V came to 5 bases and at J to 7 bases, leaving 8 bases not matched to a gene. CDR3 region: CASSPGTGWDGELFF. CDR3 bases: TGTGCCAGCAGTCCCGGGACAGGGTGGGACGGGGAGCTGTTTTTT.

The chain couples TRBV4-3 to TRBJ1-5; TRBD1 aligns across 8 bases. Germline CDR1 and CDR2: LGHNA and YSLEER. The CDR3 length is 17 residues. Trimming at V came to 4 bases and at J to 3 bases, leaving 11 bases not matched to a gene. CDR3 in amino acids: CASSRGAGGGDNQPQHF. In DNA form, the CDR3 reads TGCGCCAGCAGCCGAGGGGCAGGGGGCGGCGACAATCAGCCCCAGCATTTT.

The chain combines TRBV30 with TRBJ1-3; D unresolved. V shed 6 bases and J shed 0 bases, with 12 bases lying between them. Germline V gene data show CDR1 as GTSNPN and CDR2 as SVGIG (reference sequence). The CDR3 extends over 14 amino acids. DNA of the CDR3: TGTGCCTGCTCCCGGGGTCCCTCTGGAAACACCATATATTTT. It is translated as CACSRGPSGNTIYF.

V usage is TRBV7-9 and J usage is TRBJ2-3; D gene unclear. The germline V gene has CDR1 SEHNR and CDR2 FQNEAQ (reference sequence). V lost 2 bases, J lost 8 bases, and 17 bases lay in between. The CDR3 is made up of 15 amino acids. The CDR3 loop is CASSLSVPHPGTQYF. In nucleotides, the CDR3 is TGTGCCAGCAGCTTATCTGTACCCCACCCCGGTACGCAGTATTTT.

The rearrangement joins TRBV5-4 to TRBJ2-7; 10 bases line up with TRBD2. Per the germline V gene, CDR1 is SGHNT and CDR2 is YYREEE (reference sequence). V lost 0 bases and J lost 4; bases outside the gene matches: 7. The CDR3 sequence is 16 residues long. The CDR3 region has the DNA TGTGCCAGCAGCTTGGGAGCGGGGGGGCCGAGGTACGAGCAGTACTTC. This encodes CASSLGAGGPRYEQYF.

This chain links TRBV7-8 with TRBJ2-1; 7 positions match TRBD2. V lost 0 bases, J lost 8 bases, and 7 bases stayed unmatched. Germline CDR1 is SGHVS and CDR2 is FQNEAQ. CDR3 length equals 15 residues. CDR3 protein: CASSLAIRGEYEQFF. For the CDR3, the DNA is TGTGCCAGCAGCTTAGCTATCCGGGGGGAGTATGAGCAGTTCTTC.

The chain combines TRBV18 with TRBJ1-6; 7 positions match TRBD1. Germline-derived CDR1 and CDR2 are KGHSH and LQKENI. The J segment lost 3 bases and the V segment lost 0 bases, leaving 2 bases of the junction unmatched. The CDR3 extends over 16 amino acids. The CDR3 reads CASSPPGQNYNSPLHF. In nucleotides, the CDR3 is TGTGCCAGCTCACCACCGGGACAGAACTATAATTCACCCCTCCACTTT.

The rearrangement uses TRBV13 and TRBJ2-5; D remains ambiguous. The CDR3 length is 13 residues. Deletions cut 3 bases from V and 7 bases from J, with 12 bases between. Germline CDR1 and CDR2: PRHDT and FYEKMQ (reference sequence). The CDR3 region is CASSFDIEGTQYF. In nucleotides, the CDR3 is TGTGCCAGCAGCTTCGACATCGAAGGGACCCAGTACTTC.

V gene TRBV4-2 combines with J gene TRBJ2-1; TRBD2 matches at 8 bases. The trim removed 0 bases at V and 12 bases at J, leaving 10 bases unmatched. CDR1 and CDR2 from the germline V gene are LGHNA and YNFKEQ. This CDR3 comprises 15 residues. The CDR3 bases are TGTGCCAGCAGCCAAGACCCAGCGGGAGCCCTGGGGCAGTTCTTC. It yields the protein CASSQDPAGALGQFF.

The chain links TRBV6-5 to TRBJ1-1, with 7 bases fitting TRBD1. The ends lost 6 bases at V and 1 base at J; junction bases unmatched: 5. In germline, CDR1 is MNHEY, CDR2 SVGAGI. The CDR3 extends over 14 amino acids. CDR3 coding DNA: TGTGCCAGCAGCCGACAGGGAAGGAACACTGAAGCTTTCTTT. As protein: CASSRQGRNTEAFF.

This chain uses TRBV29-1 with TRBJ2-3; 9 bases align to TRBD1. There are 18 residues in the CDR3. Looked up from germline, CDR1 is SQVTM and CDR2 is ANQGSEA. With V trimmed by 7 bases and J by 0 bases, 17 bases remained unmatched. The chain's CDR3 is CSGRTPGQGLRSTDTQYF. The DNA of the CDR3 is TGCAGCGGGAGGACTCCGGGACAGGGTCTCCGTAGCACAGATACGCAGTATTTT.

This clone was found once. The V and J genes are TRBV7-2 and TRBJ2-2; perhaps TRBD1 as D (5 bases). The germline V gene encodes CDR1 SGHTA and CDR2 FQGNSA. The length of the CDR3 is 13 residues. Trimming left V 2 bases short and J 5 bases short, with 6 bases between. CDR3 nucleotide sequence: TGTGCCAGCAGCTTACGACAGACCGGGGAGCTGTTTTTT. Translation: CASSLRQTGELFF.

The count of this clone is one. CDR3 region: CASSPSPGADNEQFF. CDR3 DNA sequence: TGTGCCAGCTCACCAAGTCCGGGAGCGGACAATGAGCAGTTCTTC. The chain is built from TRBV18 and TRBJ2-1, with a tentative D call TRBD2 (6 bases). This CDR3 has 15 residues. CDR1 and CDR2 (germline): KGHSH, LQKENI. V lost 2 bases, J lost 5 bases, and 13 bases lay in between.

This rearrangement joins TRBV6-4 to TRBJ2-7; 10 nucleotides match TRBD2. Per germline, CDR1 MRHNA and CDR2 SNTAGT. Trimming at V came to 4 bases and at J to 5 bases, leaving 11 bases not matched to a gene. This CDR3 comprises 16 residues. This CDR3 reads CASSARTSGPVNEQYF. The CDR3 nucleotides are TGTGCCAGCAGTGCCCGGACTAGCGGTCCCGTAAACGAGCAGTACTTC.

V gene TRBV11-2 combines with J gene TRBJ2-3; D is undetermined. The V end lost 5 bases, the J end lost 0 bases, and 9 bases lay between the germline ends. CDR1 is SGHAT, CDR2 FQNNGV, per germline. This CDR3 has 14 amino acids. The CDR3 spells CASSLRLSTDTQYF. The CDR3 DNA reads TGTGCCAGCAGCCTCCGACTTAGCACAGATACGCAGTATTTT.

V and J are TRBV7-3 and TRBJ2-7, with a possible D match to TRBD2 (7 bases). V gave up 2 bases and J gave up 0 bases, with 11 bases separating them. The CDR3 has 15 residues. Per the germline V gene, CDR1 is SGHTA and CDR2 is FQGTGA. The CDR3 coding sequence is TGTGCCAGCAGCTTAGGGGGGGCGAGCTCCTACGAGCAGTACTTC. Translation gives CASSLGGASSYEQYF.

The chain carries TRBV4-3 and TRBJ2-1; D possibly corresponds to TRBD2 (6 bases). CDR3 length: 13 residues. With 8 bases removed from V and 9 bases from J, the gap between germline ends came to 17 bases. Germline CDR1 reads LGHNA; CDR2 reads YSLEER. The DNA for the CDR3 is TGCGCCAGCTCCTCCGGGGGTGCAGCTGAGCAGTTCTTC. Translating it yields CASSSGGAAEQFF.